Sequencing of this T cell receptor beta chain was carried out in a study of blood T cells in healthy people across ages. Then a second PCR, running roughly 7 to 11 cycles, was carried out with a sample-barcoded 5' primer and a J-beta primer mix. TCRdb re-called the 5' RACE reads with MiXCR, one entry per CDR3 protein. The table shows approximately 1.5 million distinct CDR3 sequences, with 30% to 40% occurring only once. Healthy Caucasian individuals from Russia aged roughly 6 to 90 served as donors. On this clonotype: Antigen specificity is unknown.

The germline gives CDR1 MDHEN, CDR2 SYDVKM. With V trimmed by 4 bases and J by 0 bases, 8 bases remained unmatched. The CDR3 sequence is 17 residues long. Study-level findings and limits: Comparison with aged donors showed that long-lived donors had more naive CD4+ cells and higher diversity.

The chain couples TRBV28 to TRBJ1-1; 10 positions agree with TRBD1. The specimen was blood. The clonotype comes from a woman in her 30s in good health. This CDR3 reads CASSSRDRGPMNTEAFF. In DNA form, the CDR3 reads TGTGCCAGCAGTTCCAGGGACAGGGGACCGATGAACACTGAAGCTTTCTTT.